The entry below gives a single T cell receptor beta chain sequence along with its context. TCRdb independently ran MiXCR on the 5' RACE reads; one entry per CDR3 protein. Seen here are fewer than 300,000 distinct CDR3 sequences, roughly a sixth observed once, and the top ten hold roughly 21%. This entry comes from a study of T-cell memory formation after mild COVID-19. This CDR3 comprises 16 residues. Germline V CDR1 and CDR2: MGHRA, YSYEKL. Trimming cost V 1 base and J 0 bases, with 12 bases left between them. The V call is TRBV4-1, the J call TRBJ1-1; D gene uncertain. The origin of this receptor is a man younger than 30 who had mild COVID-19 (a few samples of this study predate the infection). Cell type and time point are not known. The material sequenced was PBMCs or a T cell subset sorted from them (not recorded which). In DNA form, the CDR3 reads TGCGCCAGCAGCCAAGGCACAGCCAGGATGAACACTGAAGCTTTCTTT. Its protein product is CASSQGTARMNTEAFF.